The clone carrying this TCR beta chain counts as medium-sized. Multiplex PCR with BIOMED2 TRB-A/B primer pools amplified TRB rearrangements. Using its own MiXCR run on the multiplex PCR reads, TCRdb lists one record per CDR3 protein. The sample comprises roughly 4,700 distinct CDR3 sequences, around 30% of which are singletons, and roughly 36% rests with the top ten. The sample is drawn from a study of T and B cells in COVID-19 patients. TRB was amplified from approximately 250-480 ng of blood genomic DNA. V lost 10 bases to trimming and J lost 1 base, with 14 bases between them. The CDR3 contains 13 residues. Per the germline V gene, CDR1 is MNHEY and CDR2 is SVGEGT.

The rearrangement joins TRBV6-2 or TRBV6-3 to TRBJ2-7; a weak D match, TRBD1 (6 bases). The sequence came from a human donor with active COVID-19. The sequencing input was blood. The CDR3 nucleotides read TGTGCCATCCGAGGGACATCGTCCTACGAGCAGTACTTC. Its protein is CAIRGTSSYEQYF.